This paragraph reports one T cell receptor (beta chain). The source of the sample is a study of cytomegalovirus exposure and HLA in healthy donors. V was clipped by 0 bases and J by 2 bases, with 13 bases between them. The CDR3 runs 16 residues. CDR1 and CDR2 (germline): LGHNA, YSLEER. PCR primers comprised 60 Vbeta and 13 Jbeta primers. Using immunoSEQ multiplex PCR, the repertoire was profiled, and TCRdb retains in-frame clones only, with some absent. The sample includes around 120,000 clones, around 60% of them seen just once. The receptor was derived from a man in his forties in good health and CMV-seropositive. The sample was PBMCs. V and J are TRBV4-3 and TRBJ1-2, with no clear D. CDR3 protein: CASSQDRKGANYGYTF. For the CDR3, the DNA is TGCGCCAGCAGCCAAGATCGGAAGGGAGCAAACTATGGCTACACCTTC.